Listed here are 21 T cell receptor beta chains from one sample, sequenced in a study of blood T cell repertoires in COVID-19. This table comes from immunoSEQ multiplex PCR, and its TCRdb copy is limited to in-frame clones, with some not included. The repertoire consists of about 320,000 clones, with around 90% occurring once and the leading ten covering approximately 5.5%. Sequencing was carried out using PBMCs or T cells enriched from blood (not recorded which). The receptors shown here come from a man aged 55 to 70 who had recovered from COVID-19.

Only one count was recorded for this clone. V and J are TRBV19 and TRBJ1-2; TRBD1 might be the D (6 bases). Trimming stripped 7 bases from V and 1 base from J, with 13 bases between. The CDR3 extends over 14 amino acids. Germline-derived CDR1 and CDR2 are LNHDA and SQIVND (reference sequence). CDR3 sequence reads: CASMETGRNYGYTF. CDR3 sequence (DNA): TGTGCCAGTATGGAGACAGGACGTAACTATGGCTACACCTTC.

The chain has TRBV6-2 or TRBV6-3 and TRBJ1-2; D is undetermined. V was trimmed by 0 bases and J by 8 bases, leaving 13 bases between them. The germline V gene encodes CDR1 MNHEY and CDR2 SVGEGT. This CDR3 has 14 residues. Here the CDR3 DNA reads TGTGCCAGCAGTTACTCGATGGCGGGGATAGGCTACACCTTC. Its translation is CASSYSMAGIGYTF.

The rearrangement links TRBV6-5 to TRBJ2-1; D perhaps matches TRBD2 (6 bases). V was trimmed by 6 bases and J by 0 bases, leaving 12 bases between them. This CDR3 has 15 amino acids. CDR1 and CDR2 from the germline V gene are MNHEY and SVGAGI. The CDR3 DNA reads as TGTGCCAGCAGAGCCGACGGGAGCTCCTACAATGAGCAGTTCTTC. Its translation: CASRADGSSYNEQFF.

This chain connects TRBV3-1 (or the pseudogene TRBV3-2) to TRBJ2-7; 8 bases match TRBD2. Germline CDR1 is LGHDT and CDR2 is YNNKEL (reference sequence). Trimming took 5 bases from V and 9 from J; bases not matched to a gene: 12. The CDR3 runs to 14 residues. CDR3 amino acids: CASSSGTSRGGQYF. CDR3 sequence (DNA): TGTGCCAGCAGCTCCGGGACTAGTAGGGGCGGGCAGTACTTC.

This clone came up once. The chain uses TRBV7-2 and TRBJ1-2; the D is unclear. Germline values: CDR1 SGHTA, CDR2 FQGNSA. V was shortened by 1 base and J by 0 bases, with 15 bases between the two germline ends. This CDR3 comprises 17 residues. CDR3 nucleotide sequence: TGTGCCAGCAGCTTAGAAACGATAGCCTTTTCTAACTATGGCTACACCTTC. Its protein product is CASSLETIAFSNYGYTF.

The chain carries TRBV29-1 and TRBJ2-2; 7 nucleotides agree with TRBD2. From germline, CDR1 is SQVTM and CDR2 ANQGSEA. The CDR3 spans 15 residues. The trim removed 4 bases at V and 4 bases at J, leaving 9 bases unmatched. CDR3 in amino acids: CSVVGGRARTGELFF. The CDR3 nucleotides read TGCAGCGTTGTAGGTGGGAGGGCCCGCACCGGGGAGCTGTTTTTT.

Comments on this clone: One junction end does not reproduce the germline sequence, and a read error may be involved. The chain is built from TRBV28 and TRBJ2-7; 9 bases agree with TRBD1. Germline CDR1 is MDHEN and CDR2 is SYDVKM. There are 14 residues in the CDR3. The CDR3 is CASSLSGTGSLEGF. The CDR3 bases are TGTGCCAGCAGTTTATCCGGGACAGGGTCCCTTGAAGGGTTC.

V gene TRBV28 combines with J gene TRBJ1-2; tentative D call: TRBD1 (6 bases). V shed 2 bases and J shed 5 bases, with 12 bases lying between them. Germline CDR1 is MDHEN and CDR2 is SYDVKM. CDR3 length: 14 amino acids. CDR3 amino acids: CASSLAGVRYGYTF. CDR3 DNA sequence: TGTGCCAGCAGTTTAGCAGGGGTTCGTTATGGCTACACCTTC.

This chain joins TRBV3-1 (or the pseudogene TRBV3-2) and TRBJ1-3; D is uncertain. Deletions cut 2 bases from V and 3 bases from J, with 5 bases between. CDR1 and CDR2 (germline): LGHDT, YNNKEL (reference sequence). The CDR3 is made up of 13 amino acids. The CDR3 DNA reads TGTGCCAGCAGCCAAACCAGTGGAAACACCATATATTTT. This translates into CASSQTSGNTIYF.

The gene calls are TRBV28 and TRBJ1-1, with D possibly matching TRBD1 (6 bases). V dropped 7 bases and J dropped 3 bases, with 18 bases sitting between them. The CDR3 extends over 15 amino acids. Germline CDR1 and CDR2: MDHEN and SYDVKM. The CDR3 coding sequence is TGTGCCAGCACCTCTCAGGGGCTAAGGTACACTGAAGCTTTCTTT. This sequence encodes CASTSQGLRYTEAFF.

A single count supports this clone. The V call is TRBV5-4, the J call TRBJ2-3; D is possibly TRBD1 (5 bases). V was pared by 4 bases and J by 4 bases, with 16 bases between. This CDR3 has 15 amino acids. CDR1 is SGHNT, CDR2 YYREEE, per germline (reference sequence). The CDR3 bases are TGTGCCAGCAGCCGAGAGGCAGGGAACGCAGATACGCAGTATTTT. Amino acid sequence: CASSREAGNADTQYF.

The chain recombines TRBV20-1 with TRBJ2-5; D might be TRBD1 (6 bases). With 3 bases removed from V and 5 bases from J, the gap between germline ends came to 13 bases. The CDR3 length is 13 residues. Germline V gene lookup returns CDR1 DFQATT and CDR2 SNEGSKA (reference sequence). Written as DNA, the CDR3 is TGCAGTGCTAGTTACAGGGTCTTCGAGACCCAGTACTTC. The encoded protein is CSASYRVFETQYF.

V gene TRBV5-5 combines with J gene TRBJ2-7, with TRBD1 matching over 9 bases. The germline V gene has CDR1 SGHKS and CDR2 YYEKEE (reference sequence). V was clipped by 7 bases and J by 0 bases; unmatched bases: 8. This CDR3 is 15 amino acids long. The CDR3 is CASVPEDRGSYEQYF. The CDR3 DNA is TGTGCCAGCGTTCCTGAGGACAGGGGCTCCTACGAGCAGTACTTC.

This clone was detected once. This rearrangement joins TRBV30 to TRBJ2-1; 9 bases are a match to TRBD2. Trimming took 2 bases from V and 7 from J; bases not matched to a gene: 9. Germline CDR1 is GTSNPN and CDR2 is SVGIG (reference sequence). The CDR3 sequence is 15 residues long. CDR3 sequence: CAWSRRTSDGNEQFF. The CDR3, as DNA: TGTGCCTGGAGTAGAAGGACTAGCGATGGGAATGAGCAGTTCTTC.

The chain is built from TRBV5-1 and TRBJ2-7, with 9 bases matching TRBD1. Looked up from germline, CDR1 is SGHRS and CDR2 is YFSETQ. The CDR3 is 13 residues long. The V segment lost 7 bases and the J segment 4 bases; nucleotides outside the gene matches: 6. CDR3 region: CASRAGQGYEQYF. In DNA, the CDR3 is TGCGCCAGCCGCGCGGGACAGGGTTACGAGCAGTACTTC.

CDR3 sequence (DNA): TGTGCCAGCAGCGTGACAGCCAGCTCCTATAATTCACCCCTCCACTTT. Encoded protein: CASSVTASSYNSPLHF. The rearrangement links TRBV9 to TRBJ1-6; perhaps TRBD1 as D (5 bases). The CDR3 covers 16 residues. V shed 2 bases and J shed 0 bases, with 9 bases lying between them. Per germline, CDR1 SGDLS and CDR2 YYNGEE.

This chain uses TRBV6-5 with TRBJ2-2; 9 bases map to TRBD2. Unmatched junction bases numbered 8, after V lost 6 bases and J lost 6 bases. The V gene's germline CDR1 is MNHEY and CDR2 SVGAGI. The CDR3 is 15 amino acids. The CDR3 DNA reads TGTGCCAGCAGAGGGCTAGCGGGAAACCCCGGGGAGCTGTTTTTT. Its protein product is CASRGLAGNPGELFF.

This clone was detected only once. The chain recombines TRBV9 with TRBJ2-1, with 9 bases lining up with TRBD2. CDR1 and CDR2 from the germline V gene are SGDLS and YYNGEE. Trimming cost V 7 bases and J 7 bases; bases outside gene matches: 12. The CDR3 runs 15 residues. CDR3 residues: CASGLGLAGTNEQFF. In DNA form, the CDR3 reads TGTGCCAGCGGACTGGGCCTAGCGGGAACGAATGAGCAGTTCTTC.

This rearrangement joins TRBV4-1 to TRBJ2-1; TRBD2 agrees at 16 bases. V gave up 4 bases and J gave up 8 bases; unmatched junction bases: 8. The germline V gene has CDR1 MGHRA and CDR2 YSYEKL. The CDR3 runs to 17 residues. The CDR3 spells CASSPSPGLAGGYEQFF. The DNA of the CDR3 is TGCGCCAGCAGCCCTTCTCCGGGACTAGCGGGAGGGTATGAGCAGTTCTTC.

The gene calls are TRBV7-8 and TRBJ2-5, with TRBD2 identical over 8 bases. V was clipped by 5 bases and J by 2 bases; unmatched bases: 10. Germline assignment: CDR1 SGHVS and CDR2 FQNEAQ. This CDR3 has 16 amino acids. CDR3 residues: CASSTGLAPWQETQYF. CDR3 in DNA: TGTGCCAGCAGCACTGGACTAGCCCCATGGCAAGAGACCCAGTACTTC.

The chain joins TRBV27 to TRBJ2-1; 7 positions match TRBD2. CDR3 size: 15 residues. The J segment lost 0 bases and the V segment lost 5 bases, leaving 4 bases of the junction unmatched. Germline CDR1 and CDR2: MNHEY and SMNVEV (reference sequence). The DNA for the CDR3 is TGTGCCAGCAGTCCGACTAGCAGCTCCTACAATGAGCAGTTCTTC. As protein: CASSPTSSSYNEQFF.